These 14 T cell receptor beta chains were all obtained from the same sample, sequenced in a study of control samples from healthy donors and cancer patients. Sequenced by immunoSEQ multiplex PCR; TCRdb stores in-frame clones only, minus some. This sample has just under 150,000 clones, with 80% to 95% found just once. The specimen was blood. The receptors come from a man aged 25 to 40 in good health.

The chain has TRBV28 and TRBJ2-3; TRBD2 agrees at 12 bases. With V trimmed by 5 bases and J by 4 bases, 13 bases remained unmatched. CDR1 and CDR2 (germline): MDHEN, SYDVKM. This CDR3 spans 18 amino acids. The CDR3 DNA follows: TGTGCCAGCAGTCTAGGACTAGCGGGGTTGTTTTCTTCAGATACGCAGTATTTT. Its translation: CASSLGLAGLFSSDTQYF.

The rearrangement uses TRBV27 and TRBJ2-3, with TRBD1 matching 10 bases. J was trimmed by 3 bases and V by 0 bases; bases with no gene match: 3. CDR1 and CDR2 (germline): MNHEY, SMNVEV (reference sequence). This CDR3 has 16 amino acids. CDR3 nucleotides: TGTGCCAGCAGTTTATCGGGACAGGGGTGGACAGATACGCAGTATTTT. Translating it yields CASSLSGQGWTDTQYF.

The genes are TRBV6-6 and TRBJ2-1, with D perhaps TRBD2 (5 bases). Germline CDR1 and CDR2: MNHNY and SVGAGI (reference sequence). The V end was cut by 6 bases, the J end by 3 bases, with 15 bases between. This CDR3 spans 15 amino acids. CDR3 bases: TGTGCCAGCAGCCCCGACGGGGTAGGCTACAATGAGCAGTTCTTC. Its protein product is CASSPDGVGYNEQFF.

This clone was observed once. The junction and the germline gene differ at one end; a read error may be behind it. The chain combines TRBV6-5 with TRBJ2-2, with D tentatively TRBD2 (6 bases). The germline CDR1 and CDR2 sequences are MNHEY and SVGAGI. The CDR3 loop spans 15 amino acids. CDR3 nucleotide sequence: TGTGCCAGCATTTACTCTTTGGGGGGAACCGGGGAGCTGTTTTTT. Its protein is CASIYSLGGTGELFF.

The rearrangement uses TRBV5-1 and TRBJ2-1; D uncertain. The CDR3 length is 13 residues. V lost 4 bases and J lost 10, with 15 bases in between. Germline CDR1 is SGHRS and CDR2 is YFSETQ. The DNA of the CDR3 is TGCGCCAGCAGCGCCCCCCAGGCAAGCGAGCAGTTCTTC. Its translation: CASSAPQASEQFF.

J is TRBJ1-1 and V is TRBV7-3; possible D gene TRBD1, 5 bases. This CDR3 region has 15 residues. With 1 base removed from V and 5 bases from J, the gap between germline ends came to 14 bases. Germline V gene data show CDR1 as SGHTA and CDR2 as FQGTGA. CDR3 bases: TGTGCCAGCAGCTTAATGCCCGGGGGTGGGACTGAAGCTTTCTTT. It codes for CASSLMPGGGTEAFF.

J is TRBJ1-1 and V is TRBV28; D is perhaps TRBD1 (5 bases). The CDR3 length is 17 residues. The V gene's germline CDR1 is MDHEN and CDR2 SYDVKM. V shed 5 bases and J shed 0 bases, with 19 bases lying between them. The CDR3 sequence: CASSPLHDSHLNTEAFF. CDR3 DNA: TGTGCCAGCAGTCCCCTCCATGACAGTCACCTGAACACTGAAGCTTTCTTT.

This clone was seen a single time. This sequence joins TRBV30 and TRBJ1-3; the D is unclear. The CDR3 is 12 residues long. The germline CDR1 and CDR2 sequences are GTSNPN and SVGIG (reference sequence). V was clipped by 5 bases and J by 2 bases, with 7 bases between them. CDR3 bases: TGTGCCTGGGGGGAAGCTGGAAACACCATATATTTT. Amino acid sequence: CAWGEAGNTIYF. The full variable domain, rest sourced from reference TRBV30 and TRBJ1-3, is SQTIHQWPATLVQPVGSPLSLECTVEGTSNPNLYWYRQAAGRGLQLLFYSVGIGQISSEVPQNLSASRPQDRQFILSSKKLLLSDSGFYLCAWGEAGNTIYFGEGSWLTVV.

The chain joins TRBV5-6 to TRBJ1-1, with D unresolved. This CDR3 has 15 amino acids. Germline loops: CDR1 SGHDT, CDR2 YYEEEE. The V end was cut by 0 bases, the J end by 2 bases, with 11 bases between. The DNA for the CDR3 is TGTGCCAGCAGCTTGGTCGGCCAGCTAAACACTGAAGCTTTCTTT. It translates to CASSLVGQLNTEAFF.

This chain connects TRBV28 to TRBJ2-3; D is undetermined. The germline CDR1 and CDR2 sequences are MDHEN and SYDVKM. The CDR3 has 12 residues. V lost 6 bases and J lost 2, with 6 bases in between. The CDR3 coding sequence is TGTGCCAGCAGGCGACTCACAGATACGCAGTATTTT. This sequence encodes CASRRLTDTQYF.

The rearrangement joins TRBV19 to TRBJ1-5; 10 nucleotides agree with TRBD1. V shed 7 bases and J 1 base; nucleotides not matched to a gene: 10. This CDR3 is built from 17 residues. Germline CDR1 reads LNHDA; CDR2 reads SQIVND (reference sequence). The CDR3 loop reads CASTDRGRVASNQPQHF. The CDR3 bases are TGTGCCAGTACAGACAGGGGGCGCGTGGCGAGCAATCAGCCCCAGCATTTT.

V is TRBV3-1 (or the pseudogene TRBV3-2) and J is TRBJ1-6; 7 positions agree with TRBD1. J gave up 1 base and V 0 bases, and 6 bases lay outside the gene matches. In germline, CDR1 is LGHDT, CDR2 YNNKEL (reference sequence). This CDR3 has 18 amino acids. The chain's CDR3 is CASSQEVNRGSYNSPLHF. The CDR3 nucleotides read TGTGCCAGCAGCCAAGAAGTAAACAGGGGATCCTATAATTCACCCCTCCACTTT.

This chain connects TRBV9 to TRBJ1-1, with 8 bases matching TRBD1. CDR3 length: 17 residues. V lost 0 bases and J lost 1; bases outside the gene matches: 8. Germline lookup yields CDR1 SGDLS and CDR2 YYNGEE. The CDR3 coding sequence is TGTGCCAGCAGCGTAGGAACAGGGGGATTTAGGAACACTGAAGCTTTCTTT. Amino acid sequence: CASSVGTGGFRNTEAFF. Looking up the rest from reference TRBV9 and TRBJ1-1 gives the full variable domain: DSGVTQTPKHLITATGQRVTLRCSPRSGDLSVYWYQQSLDQGLQFLIQYYNGEERAKGNILERFSAQQFPDLHSELNLSSLELGDSALYFCASSVGTGGFRNTEAFFGQGTRLTVV.

The J gene is TRBJ1-5, the V gene TRBV12-5; a weak D match, TRBD1 (6 bases). V was clipped by 6 bases and J by 4 bases, with 13 bases between them. CDR1 and CDR2 (germline): LGHNT, FRNRAP. The CDR3 is 14 residues long. The CDR3 protein is CASGSGQSNQPQHF. CDR3 coding DNA: TGTGCTAGTGGCTCCGGACAGAGTAATCAGCCCCAGCATTTT.